The clone carrying this T cell receptor beta chain was counted between two and nine times. The sample comes from a study of spatial heterogeneity in lung cancer. Time point defined: sample taken at primary tumor resection. Unsorted whole RNA from tumor, nontumor lung or frozen PBMC underwent sequencing. TCRdb reanalysed the 5' RACE reads using MiXCR and keeps one entry per CDR3 protein. In the table there are about 18,000 distinct CDR3 sequences, 19% of which are singletons. The germline V gene has CDR1 MNHEY and CDR2 SVGAGI. The CDR3 contains 15 residues. V gave up 6 bases and J gave up 0 bases, with 14 bases separating them.

The material sequenced was PBMCs, taken at surgery. This chain links TRBV6-5 with TRBJ1-2; no clear D. This receptor was taken from a male donor with early-stage non-small cell lung cancer. The CDR3 here is CASSPDRLTNYGYTF. The CDR3 nucleotides are TGTGCCAGCAGCCCGGACCGCCTCACTAACTATGGCTACACCTTC.